This T cell receptor beta chain derives from a study of T cells after yellow fever vaccination. The study's findings and limits: Reappearing after the booster were most of the clones from primary vaccination (roughly 96% CD4, about 88% CD8). Researchers cautioned that FACS-sorted repertoires could harbor abundant clonotypes contaminating from the bulk population.

This clonotype was detected many times. Its antigen remains unknown. Germline assignment: CDR1 DFQATT and CDR2 SNEGSKA (reference sequence). J gave up 0 bases and V 5 bases, and 4 bases lay outside the gene matches. The CDR3 is 13 residues long. They built TCR cDNA with 5'RACE template switching, a step that put in a universal primer site and UMIs. TCRdb redid the calling of the 5' RACE reads with MiXCR, one entry per CDR3 protein. The sample lists 60,000 to 95,000 distinct CDR3 sequences, around 7% occurring once. The clonotype originates from a man between 18 and 35 years old who received the YFV17D yellow fever vaccine. The sequencing used CD8+ T cells sorted from PBMCs, collected 10 to 11 days after the first yellow fever vaccination. J is TRBJ2-7 and V is TRBV20-1; 7 nucleotides line up with TRBD2. CDR3 sequence reads: CSAFGGSSYEQYF. Here the CDR3 DNA reads TGCAGTGCTTTTGGCGGGAGCTCCTACGAGCAGTACTTC.